Given below is one TCR beta chain in context. The antigen remains undetermined. Clones were read by immunoSEQ multiplex PCR, and TCRdb kept only the in-frame ones, dropping some. The table includes roughly 100,000 clones, roughly 79% detected once. The J segment lost 9 bases and the V segment lost 2 bases, leaving 5 bases of the junction unmatched. The CDR3 covers 13 residues. Germline V gene data show CDR1 as MNHEY and CDR2 as SVGAGI. This sample is drawn from a study of glioma-infiltrating T cells after dendritic cell vaccination. Study observations and caveats: Higher pretreatment TIL content predicted longer progression-free time and survival.

The source is a human donor with glioblastoma. The V gene is TRBV6-5, the J gene TRBJ1-2; 8 bases map to TRBD1. The starting material was blood, obtained before dendritic cell vaccination. The CDR3 DNA sequence: TGTGCCAGCAGTTACCCTGGACAGGGTAGCTACACCTTC. This translates into CASSYPGQGSYTF.